The entry below gives a single TCR beta chain sequence along with its context. Its binding antigen is unknown. The sample holds no much larger clone one base away, and base qualities are not on file. The data were obtained in a study of technical replicates of blood from a few donors listed by TCRdb under 2017. There are 11 amino acids in the CDR3, from cysteine to phenylalanine inclusive. Only the CDR3 DNA stays, 33 bases, in frame from base 1. V drops 4 bases and J drops 12 bases, leaving 13 bases in between. As encoded in the germline V gene, CDR1 is SGHTA while CDR2 is FQGNSA. Library prep was done by the immunoSEQ multiplex PCR assay. TCRdb holds this immuneACCESS table with in-frame rearrangements only. Some clones are missing; in checked studies, unresolved V genes explain under half, and the rest has no known cause. The sample has over 70,000 clones on record, 90% of them singletons. The top ten hold about 4.3% of the sample.

The chain employs TRBV7-2 and TRBJ2-7; a tentative D call is TRBD1 (6 bases match). Material: PBMCs. This clonotype was obtained from a human donor in good health. Some clones in this sample may be carry-over from other donors' samples. The CDR3 here reads CASSSTGWLYF. The nucleotide sequence reads TGTGCCAGCAGCTCCACAGGGTGGCTGTACTTC.